The 4 T cell receptor beta chains below come from one sample, sequenced in a study of cytomegalovirus exposure and HLA in healthy donors. The PCR contained 60 Vbeta and 13 Jbeta primers. This table comes from immunoSEQ multiplex PCR, and its TCRdb copy is limited to in-frame clones, with some not included. Its listing shows tens of thousands of clones. Sequencing input: PBMCs. Source of these receptors: a female donor in good health and CMV-seropositive.

The chain links TRBV6-6 to TRBJ1-2; D unresolved. Germline V gives CDR1 MNHNY, CDR2 SVGAGI (reference sequence). CDR3 length equals 12 residues. V was cut by 2 bases and J by 5 bases, with 6 bases left in between. CDR3 coding DNA: TGTGCCAGCAGTTACATAGAGTATGGCTACACCTTC. It specifies CASSYIEYGYTF.

This chain connects TRBV6-1 to TRBJ2-7; 9 nucleotides agree with TRBD1. There are 15 residues in the CDR3. Germline V gives CDR1 MNHNS, CDR2 SASEGT. V was clipped by 5 bases and J by 4 bases; unmatched bases: 9. The CDR3 region is CASSTHPGQGYEQYF. CDR3 sequence (DNA): TGTGCCAGCAGTACCCACCCGGGACAGGGATACGAGCAGTACTTC.

The chain links TRBV4-2 to TRBJ1-5; D unresolved. V was pared by 0 bases and J by 6 bases, with 3 bases between. CDR1 is LGHNA and CDR2 is YNFKEQ in the germline V gene. There are 12 residues in the CDR3. CDR3 sequence: CASSQDGQPQHF. The CDR3 DNA reads as TGTGCCAGCAGCCAAGACGGTCAGCCCCAGCATTTT.

The V gene is TRBV5-1, the J gene TRBJ2-7, with 11 bases identical to TRBD2. The CDR3 is 14 amino acids. J lost 0 bases, V lost 5 bases, and 1 base had no gene match. CDR1 is SGHRS and CDR2 is YFSETQ in the germline V gene. CDR3 residues: CASRLAGVSYEQYF. The CDR3 DNA reads as TGCGCCAGCAGACTAGCGGGGGTCTCCTACGAGCAGTACTTC.